Below are 2 T cell receptor beta chains sequenced from a single sample in a study of T cell responses to AZD1222 COVID-19 vaccine (dated by TCRdb to 2020 to 2023). The intended sense of this specimen's time point label: baseline before first vaccination. Library preparation was by the immunoSEQ multiplex PCR assay. TCRdb re-hosts the immuneACCESS table, in-frame sequences only. Its copies lack some clones; in the studies checked, an unresolved V gene accounts for under half of them, and the cause for the rest is not known. This sample gives some 99,000 clones in total; around 90% of them show up just once. In total, the top ten clones hold approximately 5% of the sample. The sample consisted of peripheral blood, taken on day 0 of AZD1222 vaccination. The source is an adult in good health.

The chain carries TRBV7-2 and TRBJ1-5; D is unresolved. Germline V gene lookup returns CDR1 SGHTA and CDR2 FQGNSA. The V end was cut by 4 bases, the J end by 5 bases, with 6 bases between. This CDR3 comprises 12 residues. The CDR3 protein is CASSSLDQPQHF. CDR3 in DNA: TGTGCCAGCAGCTCGCTAGATCAGCCCCAGCATTTT. Based on the CDR3 plus reference TRBV7-2 and TRBJ1-5, the full variable domain is GAGVSQSPSNKVTEKGKDVELRCDPISGHTALYWYRQSLGQGLEFLIYFQGNSAPDKSGLPSDRFSAERTGGSVSTLTIQRTQQEDSAVYLCASSSLDQPQHFGDGTRLSIL.

The chain joins TRBV7-2 to TRBJ1-2; D possibly corresponds to TRBD1 (6 bases). The CDR3 is made up of 13 amino acids. Per germline, CDR1 SGHTA and CDR2 FQGNSA. V was trimmed by 5 bases and J by 4 bases, leaving 11 bases between them. The CDR3, as DNA: TGTGCCAGCAGCCAGGACAGTGTCTATGGCTACACCTTC. This codes for CASSQDSVYGYTF.